This record looks at one TCR beta chain sequence and its context. The antigen is not known. Its ends do not fully match the called genes, so a read error is possible. Per the germline V gene, CDR1 is SGHRS and CDR2 is YFSETQ. This CDR3 is 16 amino acids long. The data were taken from a study of response to subunit inactivated influenza vaccine. TCRdb called the RT-PCR reads again in MiXCR, with one record for every CDR3 protein. The sample holds fewer than 650,000 distinct CDR3 sequences, approximately 13% seen once. Points from the study as a whole: Authors suggested few new T cells are recruited by each seasonal influenza vaccination.

The clonotype was recovered from a middle-aged man who received an inactivated influenza vaccine. The sequences come from PBMCs from blood, collected about 40 days after vaccination. The chain recombines TRBV5-1 with TRBJ2-7, with TRBD2 matching 7 bases. CDR3 sequence: CASSSTPPGERGHLNF. For the CDR3, the DNA is TGCGCCAGCAGCTCGACACCCCCCGGGGAGCGGGGCCATCTGAACTTC.